One sample yielded the 8 T cell receptor beta chains listed below, sequenced in a study of PD-1 blockade in classical Hodgkin lymphoma. Clones were read by immunoSEQ multiplex PCR, and TCRdb kept only the in-frame ones, dropping some. The sample records roughly 60,000 clones, 85% to 90% being singletons. Patients all relapsed after autologous stem cell transplantation, and there was variation in brentuximab vedotin exposure. Sequencing was performed on peripheral blood mononuclear cells (PBMCs), taken before the second cycle of nivolumab. Receptor source: a human donor with classical Hodgkin lymphoma.

This rearrangement joins TRBV7-2 to TRBJ1-1; 7 nucleotides line up with TRBD1. V shed 3 bases, J shed 7 bases, and the junction held 8 bases outside the gene matches. The CDR3 is made up of 14 amino acids. The germline V gene encodes CDR1 SGHTA and CDR2 FQGNSA. DNA of the CDR3: TGTGCCAGCAGCTTGGACAGGCTATTCGGTGAAGCTTTCTTT. Translating gives CASSLDRLFGEAFF.

The chain recombines TRBV28 with TRBJ2-7; 15 nucleotides align to TRBD2. The ends lost 3 bases at V and 0 bases at J; junction bases unmatched: 6. The CDR3 has 18 amino acids. Germline lookup yields CDR1 MDHEN and CDR2 SYDVKM. The CDR3 protein is CASSLSGTSGGISYEQYF. DNA of the CDR3: TGTGCCAGCAGTTTGTCCGGGACTAGCGGGGGGATCTCCTACGAGCAGTACTTC.

DNA for the CDR3: TGCGCCAGCAGCTTTACAGGGGCTAATGAAAAACTGTTTTTT. Encoded protein: CASSFTGANEKLFF. The V call is TRBV5-1, the J call TRBJ1-4, with 7 bases matching TRBD1. The length of the CDR3 is 14 residues. Germline assignment: CDR1 SGHRS and CDR2 YFSETQ. V gave up 2 bases and J gave up 3 bases; unmatched junction bases: 1.

This rearrangement joins TRBV6-1 to TRBJ2-3; D gene uncertain. Germline loops: CDR1 MNHNS, CDR2 SASEGT. The CDR3 totals 14 residues. Trimming took 1 base from V and 4 from J, leaving 9 bases between them. The CDR3 coding sequence is TGTGCCAGCAGTGAAGAAGAAGGGTCAGATACGCAGTATTTT. It yields the protein CASSEEEGSDTQYF.

This chain uses TRBV11-2 with TRBJ2-4; 11 bases map to TRBD2. Germline V lookup: CDR1 SGHAT, CDR2 FQNNGV. V dropped 3 bases and J dropped 8; count of bases not matched to a gene: 3. This CDR3 is 14 amino acids long. Written as DNA, the CDR3 is TGTGCCAGCAGCTTGGGGACTAGCGGTTACATTCAGTACTTC. Translation: CASSLGTSGYIQYF.

CDR3 region: CASSYRDRGQETQYF. The DNA for the CDR3 is TGTGCCAGCAGTTACCGGGACAGGGGTCAAGAGACCCAGTACTTC. The chain has TRBV6-5 and TRBJ2-5, with 10 bases fitting TRBD1. The germline CDR1 and CDR2 sequences are MNHEY and SVGAGI. Losses at the gene ends were 2 bases for V and 2 bases for J; bases not matched to a gene: 2. The CDR3 covers 15 residues.

The chain carries TRBV4-1 and TRBJ1-5, with 7 bases lining up with TRBD1. In germline, CDR1 is MGHRA, CDR2 YSYEKL. Losses at the gene ends were 5 bases for V and 0 bases for J; bases not matched to a gene: 13. The CDR3 is made up of 18 amino acids. In nucleotides, the CDR3 is TGCGCCAGCAGCTCTTACTTAGGGACAGACTATAGCAATCAGCCCCAGCATTTT. Amino acid sequence: CASSSYLGTDYSNQPQHF.

CDR3 bases: TGTGCCAGCAGCCAAGATTCCGAGACAGCCTGGGGTAAAAACATTCAGTACTTC. It encodes CASSQDSETAWGKNIQYF. The chain carries TRBV4-2 and TRBJ2-4, with TRBD1 as a possible D gene (5 bases). Germline-derived CDR1 and CDR2 are LGHNA and YNFKEQ. The CDR3 consists of 18 residues. Trimming removed 0 bases from V and 4 bases from J, with 19 bases in between.